The source of this T cell receptor (beta chain) is a study of blood T cell repertoires in COVID-19. This clone appeared once. The V and J ends lost 0 bases and 0 bases respectively, with 10 bases between them. Germline CDR1 and CDR2: SGHDT and YYEEEE. The CDR3 covers 16 residues. Only in-frame clones appear in the TCRdb table, and some are missing; sequencing was by immunoSEQ multiplex PCR. The table lists hundreds of thousands of clones, around 86% of them singletons. This sequence joins TRBV5-6 and TRBJ2-1, with D unresolved. The origin of this receptor is a man younger than 35 who had recovered from COVID-19. The sample was PBMCs or T cells enriched from blood (not recorded which). In nucleotides, the CDR3 is TGTGCCAGCAGCTTGGCTGGGCAAAGCTCCTACAATGAGCAGTTCTTC. Translating gives CASSLAGQSSYNEQFF.